A selection of T cell receptor beta chains follows, all from one sample in a study of blood T cell repertoires in COVID-19. The repertoire was sequenced with immunoSEQ multiplex PCR; TCRdb's copy has only in-frame clones and lacks some. Here the sample spans over 200,000 clones, approximately 90% being singletons. The sequencing sample was made of peripheral blood. These receptors originate from a man aged 30 to 39 with COVID-19, enrolled during active disease. CDR3s include the opening cysteine and the closing phenylalanine or tryptophan. A D gene is named only where the DNA matches it firmly. Rows may omit the clone size; those that give it use once, few, many or a size class.

>14|TRBJ1-1|-|-|TRBV28
CASSLAGARTEAFF
TGTGCCAGCAGTTTAGCAGGGGCGAGAACTGAAGCTTTCTTT
>14|TRBJ1-5|TRBD1|-|TRBV7-2
CASSLQGSNQPQHF
TGTGCCAGCAGTCTACAGGGGAGCAATCAGCCCCAGCATTTT
>13|TRBJ1-1|TRBD1|-|TRBV6-2/TRBV6-3
CASSRQGFTEAFF
TGTGCCAGCAGCAGACAGGGGTTCACTGAAGCTTTCTTT
>15|TRBJ1-1|-|-|TRBV18
CASSPSAAGHTEAFF
TGTGCCAGCTCACCATCCGCGGCAGGGCACACTGAAGCTTTCTTT
>13|TRBJ2-1|TRBD1|once|TRBV6-5
CASKQGGPNEQFF
TGTGCCAGCAAACAGGGGGGCCCCAATGAGCAGTTCTTC
>14|TRBJ2-7|-|-|TRBV18
CASSHGEVRHEQYF
TGTGCCAGCTCCCACGGGGAGGTTCGACACGAGCAGTACTTC
>14|TRBJ2-1|-|-|TRBV24-1
CATSDLSSTNEQFF
TGTGCCACCAGTGATTTGAGTAGCACCAATGAGCAGTTCTTC
>16|TRBJ1-3|-|-|TRBV7-9
CASSLQGLETGNTIYF
TGTGCCAGCAGCTTACAGGGGCTAGAAACTGGAAACACCATATATTTT
>14|TRBJ2-1|-|few|TRBV27
CASRTGGLIGEQFF
TGTGCCAGCAGGACAGGCGGACTTATAGGTGAGCAGTTCTTC
>14|TRBJ2-1|-|-|TRBV18
CASSRLDTHNEQFF
TGTGCCAGCTCACGACTGGACACCCACAATGAGCAGTTCTTC
>14|TRBJ2-5|TRBD1|-|TRBV7-9
CASSPRTGEETQYF
TGTGCCAGCAGTCCCCGGACAGGGGAAGAGACCCAGTACTTC
>13|TRBJ1-2|TRBD1|-|TRBV6-5
CASSSQGAIGYTF
TGTGCCAGCAGTTCTCAGGGGGCGATTGGCTACACCTTC
>15|TRBJ2-7|TRBD1|-|TRBV30
CAWSPGQGIHYEQYF
TGTGCCTGGAGCCCAGGACAGGGAATACACTACGAGCAGTACTTC